This TCR beta chain came from a study of T-cell memory formation after mild COVID-19. Deletions cut 7 bases from V and 6 bases from J, with 11 bases between. The CDR3 extends over 12 amino acids. Germline CDR1 is SEHNR and CDR2 is FQNEAQ (reference sequence). TCRdb recomputed calls from the 5' RACE reads with MiXCR, one row per CDR3 protein. The sample lists under 350,000 distinct CDR3 sequences, roughly 17% occurring once. The receptor's source is a man aged 18 to 30 who had mild COVID-19 (a few samples of this study predate the infection). Cell type and time point are not known. Sequencing used PBMCs or a T cell subset sorted from them (not recorded which). J is TRBJ2-3 and V is TRBV7-9, with D possibly being TRBD1 or TRBD2 (5 bases each). CDR3 residues: CASKRDADTQYF. DNA of the CDR3: TGTGCCAGCAAAAGGGACGCGGATACGCAGTATTTT.